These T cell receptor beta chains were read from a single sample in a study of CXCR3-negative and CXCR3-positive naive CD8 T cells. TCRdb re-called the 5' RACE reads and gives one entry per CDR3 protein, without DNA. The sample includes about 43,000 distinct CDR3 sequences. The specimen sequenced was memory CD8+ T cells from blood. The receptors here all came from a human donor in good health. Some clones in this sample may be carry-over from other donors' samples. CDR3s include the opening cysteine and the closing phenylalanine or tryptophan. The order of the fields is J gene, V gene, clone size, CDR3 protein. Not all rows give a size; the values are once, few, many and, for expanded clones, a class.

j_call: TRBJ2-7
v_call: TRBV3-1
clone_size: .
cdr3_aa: CASSLYFSYEQYF

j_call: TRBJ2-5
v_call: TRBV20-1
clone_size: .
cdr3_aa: CSARDLVGGGRETQYF

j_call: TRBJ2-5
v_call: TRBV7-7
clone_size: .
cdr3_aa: CASSSLDTIKETQYF

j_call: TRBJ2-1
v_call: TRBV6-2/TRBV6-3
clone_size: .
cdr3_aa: CASSYVGEQFF

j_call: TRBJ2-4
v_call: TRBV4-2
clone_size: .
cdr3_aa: CASSQAPGLAKNIQYF

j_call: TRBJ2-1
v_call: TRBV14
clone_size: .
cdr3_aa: CASSQMGLAGYNEQFF

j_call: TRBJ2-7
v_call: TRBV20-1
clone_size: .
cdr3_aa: CSERTRYSYEQYF

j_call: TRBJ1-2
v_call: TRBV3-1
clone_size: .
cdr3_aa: CASSQRGRRDGYTF

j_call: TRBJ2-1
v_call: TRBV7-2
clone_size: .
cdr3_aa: CASSTGLVLSSYNEQFF

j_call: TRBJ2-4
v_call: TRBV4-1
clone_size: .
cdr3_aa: CASSQGGEFETKNIQYF

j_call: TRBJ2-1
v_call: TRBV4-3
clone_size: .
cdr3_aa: CASSQAAGLGYNEQYF

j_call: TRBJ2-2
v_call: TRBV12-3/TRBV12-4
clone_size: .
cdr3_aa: CASSLIQGAVTGELFF

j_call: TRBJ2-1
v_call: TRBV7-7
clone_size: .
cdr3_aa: CASTLLEERGSEQFF

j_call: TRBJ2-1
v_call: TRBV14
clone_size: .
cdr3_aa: CASSRTTYNEQFF

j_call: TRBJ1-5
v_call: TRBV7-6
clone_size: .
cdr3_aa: CASSQAGTGVTYSNQPQHF

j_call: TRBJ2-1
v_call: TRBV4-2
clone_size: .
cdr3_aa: CASSQRDTDFNEQFF

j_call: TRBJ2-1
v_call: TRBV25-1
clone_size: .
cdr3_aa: CASSEVRNEQFF

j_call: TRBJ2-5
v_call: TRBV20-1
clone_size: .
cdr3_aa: CSASTGDAQETQYF

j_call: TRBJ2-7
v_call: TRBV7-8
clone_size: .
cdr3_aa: CASSLARGKMYEQYF

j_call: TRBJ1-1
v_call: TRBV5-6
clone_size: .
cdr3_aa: CASSLTGTNTEAFF

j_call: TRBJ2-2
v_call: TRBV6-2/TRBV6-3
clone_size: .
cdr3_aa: CASSTRYDTGELFF

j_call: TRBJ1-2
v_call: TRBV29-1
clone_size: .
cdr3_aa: CSVGTGGGYGYTF

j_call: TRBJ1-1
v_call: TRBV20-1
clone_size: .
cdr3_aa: CRAKVASGTGDDVNTEAFF

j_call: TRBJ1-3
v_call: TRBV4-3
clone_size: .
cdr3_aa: CASSQMGRMASGNTIYF

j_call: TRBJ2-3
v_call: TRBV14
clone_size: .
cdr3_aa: CASSLSGANTDTQYF

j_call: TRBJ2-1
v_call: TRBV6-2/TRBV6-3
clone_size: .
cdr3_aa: CASSYPLEGGWMDEQFF

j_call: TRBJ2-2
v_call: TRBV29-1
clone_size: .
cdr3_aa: CSVRTGAGTGELFF

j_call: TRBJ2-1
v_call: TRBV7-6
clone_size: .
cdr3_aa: CASSSPPTRRYNEQFF

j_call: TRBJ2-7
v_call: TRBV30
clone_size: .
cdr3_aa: CAWSVYSSYEQYF

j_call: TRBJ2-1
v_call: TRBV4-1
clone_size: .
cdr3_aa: CASSRWETEPDNEQFF

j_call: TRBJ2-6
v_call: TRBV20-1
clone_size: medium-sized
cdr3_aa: CSAENSWDTSSGANVLTF

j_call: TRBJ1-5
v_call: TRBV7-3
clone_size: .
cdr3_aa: CASSTGGNQPQHF

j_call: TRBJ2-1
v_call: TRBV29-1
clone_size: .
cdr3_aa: CSVELAGVLNLYAPSSYNEQFF

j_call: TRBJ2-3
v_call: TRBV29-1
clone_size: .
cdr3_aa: CSVEDSAGGPTDTQYF

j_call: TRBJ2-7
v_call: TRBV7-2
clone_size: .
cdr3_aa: CASSQVGISTHEQYF

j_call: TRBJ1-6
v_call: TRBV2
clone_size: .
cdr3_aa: CASKPTGNNSPLHF

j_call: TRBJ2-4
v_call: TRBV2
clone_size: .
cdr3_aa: CASSVRDHRIQYF

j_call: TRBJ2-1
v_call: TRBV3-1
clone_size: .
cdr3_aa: CASRRTGAKYNEQFF

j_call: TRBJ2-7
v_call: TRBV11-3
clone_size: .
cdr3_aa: CASSSRGQPYYEQYF

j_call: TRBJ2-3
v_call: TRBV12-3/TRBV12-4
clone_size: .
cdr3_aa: CASSPRTGLTDTQYF

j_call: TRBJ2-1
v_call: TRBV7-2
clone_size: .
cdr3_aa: CASSLDLGRTYNEQFF

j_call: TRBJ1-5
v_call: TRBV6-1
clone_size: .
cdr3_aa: CASSEAGTNNQPQHF

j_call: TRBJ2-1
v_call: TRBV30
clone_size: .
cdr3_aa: CAWFELGNNEQFF

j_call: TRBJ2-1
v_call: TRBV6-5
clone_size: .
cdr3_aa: CASSLKGTQDYNEQFF

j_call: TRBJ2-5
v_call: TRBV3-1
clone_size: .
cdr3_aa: CASSQGENSGQETQYF

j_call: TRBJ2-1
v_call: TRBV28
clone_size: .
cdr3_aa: CASSLRRGGPYNEQFF

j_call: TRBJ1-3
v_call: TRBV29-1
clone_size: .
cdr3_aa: CSVEVPRAGNTIYF

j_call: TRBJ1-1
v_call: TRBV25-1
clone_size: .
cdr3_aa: CASSELAGGTEAFF

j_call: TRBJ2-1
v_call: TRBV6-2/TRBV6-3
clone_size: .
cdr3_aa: CASSPPGSYNEQFF

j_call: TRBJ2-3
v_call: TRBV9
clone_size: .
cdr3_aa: CASSVEWGRTDTQYF

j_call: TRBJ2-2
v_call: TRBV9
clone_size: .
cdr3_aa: CASSDSATTNTGELFF

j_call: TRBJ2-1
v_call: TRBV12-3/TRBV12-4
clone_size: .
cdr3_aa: CASSPPGGHEQFF

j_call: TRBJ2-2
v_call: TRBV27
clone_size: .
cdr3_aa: CASSPYPDGRVETGELFF

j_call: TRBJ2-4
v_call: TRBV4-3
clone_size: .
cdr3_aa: CASSQDGGENIQYF

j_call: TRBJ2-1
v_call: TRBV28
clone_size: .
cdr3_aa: CASSPGTSGFYEAYNEQFF

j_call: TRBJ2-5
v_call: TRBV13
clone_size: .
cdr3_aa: CASSSRDWQETQYF

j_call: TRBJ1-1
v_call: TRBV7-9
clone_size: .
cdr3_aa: CASSLVRGPNTEAFF

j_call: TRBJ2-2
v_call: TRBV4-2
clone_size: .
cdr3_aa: CASSQDTGAAGELFF

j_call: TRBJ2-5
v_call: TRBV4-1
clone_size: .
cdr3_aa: CASSQAPGTVETQYF

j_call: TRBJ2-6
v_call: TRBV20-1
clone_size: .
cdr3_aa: CSARGGGDPSGANVLTF